This TCR beta chain was documented in a study of Ad26.COV2.S vaccination and SARS-CoV-2 variants. Study-wide findings and caveats: Ad26.COV2.S recipients had broader spike-specific TCRs (P = 0.0014).

CDR1 is SQVTM, CDR2 ANQGSEA, per germline. There are 14 residues in the CDR3. Trimming took off 7 bases at V and 0 bases at J, with 12 bases between the two ends. The treatment here: around 19 received Ad26.COV2.S at low or high dose, single or two shots; roughly 5 received placebo; per-sample allocation not given. Samples came from day 63 after the first vaccine or placebo injection. The shot given was an Ad26 vector that makes Wuhan-strain SARS-CoV-2 spike. Clones were sequenced by immunoSEQ multiplex PCR, and TCRdb holds only the in-frame ones, with some missing. The sample lists 300,000 to 350,000 clones; around 89% were seen once. On this clone itself: No antigen is known for it.

The source was peripheral blood, collected in a trial of Ad26.COV2.S vaccine versus placebo. This chain uses TRBV29-1 with TRBJ1-4; D unclear. This sequence was found in a person aged 18-60 years who received the Ad26.COV2.S COVID-19 vaccine or a placebo. The CDR3 DNA follows: TGCAGCGCTGCGGGCGGTGCAACTAATGAAAAACTGTTTTTT. It translates to CSAAGGATNEKLFF.